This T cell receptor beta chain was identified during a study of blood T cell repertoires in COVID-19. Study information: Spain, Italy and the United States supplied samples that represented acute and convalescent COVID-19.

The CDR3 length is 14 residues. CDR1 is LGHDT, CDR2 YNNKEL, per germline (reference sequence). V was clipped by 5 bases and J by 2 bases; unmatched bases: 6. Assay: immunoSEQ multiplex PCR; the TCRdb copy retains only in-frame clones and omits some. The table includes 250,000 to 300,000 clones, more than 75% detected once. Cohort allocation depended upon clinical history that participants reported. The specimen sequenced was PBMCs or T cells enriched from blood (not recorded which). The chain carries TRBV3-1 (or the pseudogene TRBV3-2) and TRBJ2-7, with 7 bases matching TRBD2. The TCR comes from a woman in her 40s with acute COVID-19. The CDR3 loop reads CASSTSGRAYEQYF. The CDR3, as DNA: TGTGCCAGCAGCACCTCGGGGAGGGCCTACGAGCAGTACTTC.